Below are 24 T cell receptor beta chains sequenced from a single sample in a study of blood T cell repertoires in COVID-19. TCRdb keeps only in-frame clones here, not all; method: immunoSEQ multiplex PCR. The sample holds about 170,000 clones, around four fifths seen once. Sequences were obtained from PBMCs or T cells enriched from blood (not recorded which). Receptor source: a woman aged 50 to 60 who had recovered from COVID-19.

V usage is TRBV7-9 and J usage is TRBJ1-1; 8 positions match TRBD1. Germline V gene sequence: CDR1 SEHNR, CDR2 FQNEAQ (reference sequence). The CDR3 sequence is 16 residues long. The junction had 12 bases not matched to a gene; V was cut back by 2 bases and J by 7 bases. The DNA for the CDR3 is TGTGCCAGCAGCTTACTCATGACAGGGGCGTGGGGTGAAGCTTTCTTT. Translated, it gives CASSLLMTGAWGEAFF. The whole variable domain, remainder taken from reference TRBV7-9 and TRBJ1-1, is DTGVSQNPRHKITKRGQNVTFRCDPISEHNRLYWYRQTLGQGPEFLTYFQNEAQLEKSRLLSDRFSAERPKGSFSTLEIQRTEQGDSAMYLCASSLLMTGAWGEAFFGQGTRLTVV.

The rearrangement links TRBV5-1 to TRBJ2-2, with a tentative D call TRBD2 (5 bases). The CDR3 has 16 residues. V was pared by 4 bases and J by 0 bases, with 13 bases between. Germline loops: CDR1 SGHRS, CDR2 YFSETQ. DNA of the CDR3: TGCGCCAGCAGCGGGAGTGTTGGGGCGAACACCGGGGAGCTGTTTTTT. It codes for CASSGSVGANTGELFF.

V is TRBV12-3 or TRBV12-4 and J is TRBJ2-3; D is unresolved. The CDR3 contains 13 residues. V was clipped by 2 bases and J by 2 bases, with 5 bases between them. The CDR3 loop is CASSLQATDTQYF. DNA for the CDR3: TGTGCCAGCAGTTTACAGGCCACAGATACGCAGTATTTT.

The V and J genes are TRBV11-2 and TRBJ2-7; possibly TRBD2 for D (6 bases). V was pared by 5 bases and J by 0 bases, with 14 bases between. Germline loops: CDR1 SGHAT, CDR2 FQNNGV. The CDR3 contains 15 residues. The CDR3 is CASSRGTISSYEQYV. In DNA form, the CDR3 reads TGTGCCAGCAGCCGGGGGACGATTAGCTCCTACGAGCAGTACGTC.

The genes are TRBV30 and TRBJ2-7; 7 bases map to TRBD2. CDR1 is GTSNPN and CDR2 is SVGIG in the germline V gene (reference sequence). J gave up 5 bases and V 4 bases, and 5 bases lay outside the gene matches. The CDR3 runs 12 residues. The CDR3 sequence is CAWNSGIHEQYV. The DNA of the CDR3 is TGTGCCTGGAACAGCGGGATACACGAGCAGTACGTC.

V usage is TRBV5-1 and J usage is TRBJ2-1, with 8 bases aligning to TRBD2. Germline V gene lookup returns CDR1 SGHRS and CDR2 YFSETQ. The CDR3 is made up of 14 amino acids. The V segment lost 1 base and the J segment 10 bases; nucleotides outside the gene matches: 7. The CDR3 nucleotides read TGCGCCAGCAGCTTGTCGAGCGGGAGTCGGGAGCAGTTCTTC. Residues: CASSLSSGSREQFF. Combining the CDR3 with reference TRBV5-1 and TRBJ2-1 gives the whole variable domain KAGVTQTPRYLIKTRGQQVTLSCSPISGHRSVSWYQQTPGQGLQFLFEYFSETQRNKGNFPGRFSGRQFSNSRSEMNVSTLELGDSALYLCASSLSSGSREQFFGPGTRLTVL.

This chain connects TRBV2 to TRBJ2-2; D possibly corresponds to TRBD1 (10 bases). CDR1 is SNHLY, CDR2 FYNNEI, per germline. Deletions cut 4 bases from V and 6 bases from J, with 30 bases between. CDR3 length: 20 amino acids. The CDR3: CASSGWTGGVAGVGAGELFF. Here the CDR3 DNA reads TGTGCCAGCAGTGGGTGGACAGGGGGGGTAGCGGGAGTCGGCGCCGGGGAGCTGTTTTTT.

The chain recombines TRBV5-6 with TRBJ2-4; the D gene is possibly TRBD2 (5 bases). Trimming stripped 3 bases from V and 8 bases from J, with 9 bases between. Germline CDR1 is SGHDT and CDR2 is YYEEEE. The CDR3 consists of 12 residues. CDR3 sequence (DNA): TGTGCCAGCAGCTACCCCGGGGACATTCAGTACTTC. Protein: CASSYPGDIQYF. Full variable domain (missing parts from reference TRBV5-6 and TRBJ2-4): DAGVTQSPTHLIKTRGQQVTLRCSPKSGHDTVSWYQQALGQGPQFIFQYYEEEERQRGNFPDRFSGHQFPNYSSELNVNALLLGDSALYLCASSYPGDIQYFGAGTRLSVL.

V usage is TRBV10-1 and J usage is TRBJ2-3, with 10 bases that match TRBD2. Looked up from germline, CDR1 is WNHNN and CDR2 is SYGVQD (reference sequence). V trimming: 8 bases; J trimming: 6 bases; junction bases outside the gene matches: 8. CDR3 length equals 14 residues. CDR3 sequence: CASGERGGRDTQYF. The CDR3 DNA is TGCGCCAGCGGAGAGCGGGGGGGCCGGGATACGCAGTATTTT.

The CDR3 DNA sequence: TGTGCCAGCAGCAAAGCGCCGGGACAGGGAATTAGCAATCAGCCCCAGCATTTT. Its protein product is CASSKAPGQGISNQPQHF. This chain joins TRBV21-1 and TRBJ1-5; the table's D call, TRBD1, was not checked against the DNA. TRBV21-1 represents a pseudogene. This CDR3 comprises 18 residues.

The chain couples TRBV5-1 to TRBJ2-6; a possible D gene is TRBD1 (6 bases). The CDR3 totals 19 residues. Deletions cut 1 base from V and 0 bases from J, with 17 bases between. In germline, CDR1 is SGHRS, CDR2 YFSETQ. CDR3 in amino acids: CASSLLITGISSGANVLTF. The CDR3 DNA reads as TGCGCCAGCAGCTTGCTTATAACAGGGATTTCCTCTGGGGCCAACGTCCTGACTTTC.

The chain has TRBV7-6 and TRBJ1-3; D is perhaps TRBD1 (6 bases). Germline-derived CDR1 and CDR2 are SGHVS and FNYEAQ. V lost 0 bases to trimming and J lost 7 bases, with 10 bases between them. The CDR3 has 14 residues. In nucleotides, the CDR3 is TGTGCCAGCAGCTTAGCTGGGGGCTTTAACACCATATATTTT. It encodes CASSLAGGFNTIYF.

The CDR3 DNA reads TGCGCCAGCAGCCACAACGGAAGGGGCTCTGGCTACACCTTC. As protein: CASSHNGRGSGYTF. The V call is TRBV4-1, the J call TRBJ1-2; D might be TRBD1 (5 bases). This CDR3 has 14 residues. CDR1 is MGHRA, CDR2 YSYEKL, per germline. V was pared by 3 bases and J by 7 bases, with 15 bases between.

CDR3 DNA: TGCGCCAGCAGGGTCGGAGGGAACCCCTATCAAGAGACCCAGTACTTC. Amino acid sequence: CASRVGGNPYQETQYF. The J gene is TRBJ2-5, the V gene TRBV5-1, with a possible D match to TRBD2 (6 bases). This CDR3 has 16 amino acids. Germline loops: CDR1 SGHRS, CDR2 YFSETQ. The ends were cut back, 5 bases at V and 2 bases at J, with 19 bases in the middle.

The chain recombines TRBV2 with TRBJ1-1; D is perhaps TRBD1 (5 bases). Trimming shortened V by 10 bases and J by 8 bases, and 14 bases separated the two germline ends. This CDR3 contains 11 residues. The germline gives CDR1 SNHLY, CDR2 FYNNEI. The CDR3 loop reads CAISQGGEAFF. The CDR3 DNA follows: TGTGCCATTTCCCAGGGAGGGGAAGCTTTCTTT. Full variable domain (rest looked up from reference TRBV2 and TRBJ1-1): EPEVTQTPSHQVTQMGQEVILRCVPISNHLYFYWYRQILGQKVEFLVSFYNNEISEKSEIFDDQFSVERPDGSNFTLKIRSTKLEDSAMYFCAISQGGEAFFGQGTRLTVV.

The chain recombines TRBV30 with TRBJ1-2; possibly TRBD1 for D (6 bases). Germline CDR1 GTSNPN, CDR2 SVGIG (reference sequence). The CDR3 totals 15 residues. V was shortened by 3 bases and J by 4 bases, with 18 bases between the two germline ends. The CDR3 nucleotides are TGTGCCTGGAGCCCACCGGGACATACTCCCTATGGCTACACCTTC. Translated, it gives CAWSPPGHTPYGYTF. Filled out from reference TRBV30 and TRBJ1-2, the complete variable domain reads SQTIHQWPATLVQPVGSPLSLECTVEGTSNPNLYWYRQAAGRGLQLLFYSVGIGQISSEVPQNLSASRPQDRQFILSSKKLLLSDSGFYLCAWSPPGHTPYGYTFGSGTRLTVV.

The chain links TRBV29-1 to TRBJ1-4, with 7 bases matching TRBD1. CDR3 length: 13 amino acids. The germline gives CDR1 SQVTM, CDR2 ANQGSEA. V was clipped by 5 bases and J by 10 bases; unmatched bases: 10. The chain's CDR3 is CSVNRGLLGKLFF. The DNA of the CDR3 is TGCAGCGTTAACAGGGGTCTTTTAGGAAAACTGTTTTTT. Complete variable domain (other parts from reference TRBV29-1 and TRBJ1-4): SAVISQKPSRDICQRGTSLTIQCQVDSQVTMMFWYRQQPGQSLTLIATANQGSEATYESGFVIDKFPISRPNLTFSTLTVSNMSPEDSSIYLCSVNRGLLGKLFFGSGTQLSVL.

A few counts support this clone. The chain employs TRBV30 and TRBJ1-1; D gene unclear. The V gene's germline CDR1 is GTSNPN and CDR2 SVGIG (reference sequence). The CDR3 extends over 14 amino acids. V lost 4 bases and J lost 3, with 15 bases in between. The CDR3 bases are TGTGCCTGGACTGATCTGGGCGGGGACACTGAAGCTTTCTTT. This translates into CAWTDLGGDTEAFF.

The chain uses TRBV19 and TRBJ1-1; perhaps TRBD1 as D (5 bases). The CDR3 runs to 14 residues. The germline V gene has CDR1 LNHDA and CDR2 SQIVND (reference sequence). Trimming removed 9 bases from V and 4 bases from J, with 18 bases in between. In nucleotides, the CDR3 is TGTGCCAGCTACCGTCGGGGGGGGACCACTGAAGCTTTCTTT. This sequence encodes CASYRRGGTTEAFF.

Only one count was recorded for this clone. The chain couples TRBV27 to TRBJ1-6; 7 bases line up with TRBD1. This CDR3 has 16 residues. Germline V lookup: CDR1 MNHEY, CDR2 SMNVEV (reference sequence). After removal of 5 bases from V and 6 bases from J, the junction contained 10 bases not matched to a gene. This chain's CDR3 is CASSRSPGTVNSPLHF. In DNA form, the CDR3 reads TGTGCCAGCAGTCGAAGTCCCGGGACAGTTAATTCACCCCTCCACTTT.

The V and J genes are TRBV6-5 and TRBJ2-1, with a possible D match to TRBD2 (5 bases). Germline V gene lookup returns CDR1 MNHEY and CDR2 SVGAGI. The CDR3 has 16 amino acids. The V end was cut by 4 bases, the J end by 0 bases, with 13 bases between. The DNA for the CDR3 is TGTGCCAGCAGTTTCCGGGGAGCTCGCTCCTACAATGAGCAGTTCTTC. Its translation: CASSFRGARSYNEQFF.

The chain couples TRBV27 to TRBJ2-1, with 12 bases matching TRBD1. After removal of 6 bases from V and 8 bases from J, the junction contained 8 bases not matched to a gene. The CDR3 runs to 15 residues. Germline lookup yields CDR1 MNHEY and CDR2 SMNVEV (reference sequence). Here the CDR3 reads CASSRRDRGRDEQFF. CDR3 DNA: TGTGCCAGCAGCCGCCGGGACAGGGGGCGGGATGAGCAGTTCTTC.

The rearrangement joins TRBV2 to TRBJ2-5, with D maybe TRBD2 (6 bases). This CDR3 comprises 15 residues. Germline CDR1 and CDR2: SNHLY and FYNNEI. The germline V and J ends were trimmed by 1 base and 2 bases, with 11 bases remaining between them. The CDR3 loop is CASSEGGTLQETQYF. The CDR3 DNA reads TGTGCCAGCAGTGAAGGCGGGACCCTGCAAGAGACCCAGTACTTC. The complete variable domain, with remaining parts taken from reference TRBV2 and TRBJ2-5, reads EPEVTQTPSHQVTQMGQEVILRCVPISNHLYFYWYRQILGQKVEFLVSFYNNEISEKSEIFDDQFSVERPDGSNFTLKIRSTKLEDSAMYFCASSEGGTLQETQYFGPGTRLLVL.

The J gene is TRBJ2-3, the V gene TRBV9; D is possibly TRBD2 (7 bases). V lost 6 bases to trimming and J lost 2 bases, with 16 bases between them. The germline V gene has CDR1 SGDLS and CDR2 YYNGEE. This CDR3 has 15 residues. The CDR3 region is CASTVGGALTDTQYF. CDR3 sequence (DNA): TGTGCCAGCACCGTGGGGGGGGCCCTCACAGATACGCAGTATTTT.